This record looks at one T cell receptor (beta chain) sequence and its context. The record originates from a study of CD8+ T cells in alopecia areata. The treatment is: oral pan-JAK inhibitor, 5-10 mg twice daily. RNA was extracted and reverse transcribed into cDNA as the sequencing template. The data were produced by immunoSEQ multiplex PCR, yet TCRdb's version contains in-frame clones alone and is incomplete. Of about 220,000 clones listed, about 57% are singletons. Germline lookup yields CDR1 SGHVS and CDR2 FNYEAQ. The CDR3 sequence is 15 residues long. V was pared by 8 bases and J by 0 bases, with 14 bases between.

The source is a human donor with alopecia areata. This specimen was CD4+ T cells sorted from blood, taken at week 4, from a patient treated with tofacitinib. This chain uses TRBV7-6 with TRBJ2-1; D possibly matches TRBD1 or TRBD2 (5 bases each). The CDR3: CASCPGGGSYNEQFF. Here the CDR3 DNA reads TGTGCCAGCTGTCCTGGGGGTGGCTCCTACAATGAGCAGTTCTTC.